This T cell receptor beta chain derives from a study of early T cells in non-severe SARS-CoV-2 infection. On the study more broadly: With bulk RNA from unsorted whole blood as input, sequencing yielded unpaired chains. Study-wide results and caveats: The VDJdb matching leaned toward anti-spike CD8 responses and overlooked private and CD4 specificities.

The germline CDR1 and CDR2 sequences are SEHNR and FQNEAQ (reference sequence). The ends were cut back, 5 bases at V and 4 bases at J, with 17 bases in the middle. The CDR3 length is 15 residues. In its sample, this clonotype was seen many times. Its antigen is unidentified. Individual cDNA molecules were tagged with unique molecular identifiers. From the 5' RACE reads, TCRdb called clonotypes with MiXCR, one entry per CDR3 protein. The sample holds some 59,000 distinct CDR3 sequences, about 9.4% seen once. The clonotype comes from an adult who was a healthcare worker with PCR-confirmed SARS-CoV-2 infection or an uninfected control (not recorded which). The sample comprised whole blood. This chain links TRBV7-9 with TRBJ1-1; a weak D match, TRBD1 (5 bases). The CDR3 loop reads CASSLSGVSGTEAFF. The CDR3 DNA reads TGTGCCAGCAGCCTCTCGGGGGTTAGTGGCACTGAAGCTTTCTTT.